This T cell receptor (beta chain) was retrieved from a study of shared clonotypes between healthy human individuals. Germline values: CDR1 SGDLS, CDR2 YYNGEE. The CDR3 consists of 15 residues. The trim removed 2 bases at V and 2 bases at J, leaving 2 bases unmatched. Produced via immunoSEQ multiplex PCR; TCRdb's table is partial and in-frame only. In the table there are 2 million to 2.5 million clones, just under 95% of which are singletons. In the case of this clone: The same CDR3 also results from other DNA sequences found in this sample.

The sequenced sample was naive CD4+ T cells from PBMCs. Subset defined: CD45RA+ positively selected. The origin of this receptor is a man aged 18 to 30 in good health. Some clones in this sample may be carry-over from other donors' samples. This chain connects TRBV9 to TRBJ2-2, with 8 bases lining up with TRBD2. CDR3 nucleotides: TGTGCCAGCAGCGTCAGCGGGAGTAACACCGGGGAGCTGTTTTTT. The encoded protein is CASSVSGSNTGELFF.